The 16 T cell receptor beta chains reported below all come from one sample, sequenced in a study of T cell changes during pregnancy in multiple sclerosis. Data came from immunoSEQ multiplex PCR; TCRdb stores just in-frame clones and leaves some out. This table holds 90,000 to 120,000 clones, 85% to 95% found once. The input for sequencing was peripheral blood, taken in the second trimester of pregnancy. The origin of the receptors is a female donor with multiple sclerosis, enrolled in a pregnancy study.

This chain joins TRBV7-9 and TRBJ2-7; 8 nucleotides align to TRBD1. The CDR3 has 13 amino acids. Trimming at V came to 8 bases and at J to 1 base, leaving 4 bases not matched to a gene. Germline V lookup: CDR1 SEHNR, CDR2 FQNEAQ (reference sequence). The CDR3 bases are TGTGCCAGCTGCGGGGACAGGTCCTACGAGCAGTACTTC. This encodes CASCGDRSYEQYF.

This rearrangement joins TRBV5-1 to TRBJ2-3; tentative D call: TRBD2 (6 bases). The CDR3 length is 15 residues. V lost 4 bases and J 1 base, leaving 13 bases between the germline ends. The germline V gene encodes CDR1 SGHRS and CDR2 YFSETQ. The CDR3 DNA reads TGCGCCAGCAGCCTGGACTGGAGGGGCACAGATACGCAGTATTTT. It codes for CASSLDWRGTDTQYF.

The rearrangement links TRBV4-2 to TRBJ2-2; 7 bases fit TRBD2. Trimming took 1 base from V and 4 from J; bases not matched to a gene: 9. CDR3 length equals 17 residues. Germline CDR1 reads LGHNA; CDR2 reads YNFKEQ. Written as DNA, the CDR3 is TGTGCCAGCAGCCAAGGGAGGACTAGTCACGCCACCGGGGAGCTGTTTTTT. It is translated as CASSQGRTSHATGELFF.

Here the CDR3 reads CASSGQHRETNTGELFF. The CDR3 nucleotides are TGTGCCAGCAGCGGACAACACAGAGAGACGAACACCGGGGAGCTGTTTTTT. The gene calls are TRBV9 and TRBJ2-2, with unresolved D. CDR3 length equals 17 residues. The germline V and J ends were trimmed by 3 bases and 0 bases, with 15 bases remaining between them. The germline gives CDR1 SGDLS, CDR2 YYNGEE.

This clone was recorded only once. The CDR3 DNA is TGTGCCAGCAGCCAAGGGAGGACAGGGAACACCGGGGAGCTGTTTTTT. This gives the protein CASSQGRTGNTGELFF. The V call is TRBV4-2, the J call TRBJ2-2; 7 bases fit TRBD1. V lost 1 base and J lost 1; bases outside the gene matches: 3. The CDR3 covers 16 residues. CDR1 and CDR2 from the germline V gene are LGHNA and YNFKEQ.

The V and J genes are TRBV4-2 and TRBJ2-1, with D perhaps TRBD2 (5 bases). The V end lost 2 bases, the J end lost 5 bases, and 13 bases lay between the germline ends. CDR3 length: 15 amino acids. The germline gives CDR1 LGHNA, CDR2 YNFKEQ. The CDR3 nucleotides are TGTGCCAGCAGCCAATCTAGCCCAAACAACAATGAGCAGTTCTTC. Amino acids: CASSQSSPNNNEQFF.

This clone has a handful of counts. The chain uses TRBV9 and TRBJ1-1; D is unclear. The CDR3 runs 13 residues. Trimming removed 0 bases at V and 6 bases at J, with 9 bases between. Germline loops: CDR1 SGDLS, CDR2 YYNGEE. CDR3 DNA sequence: TGTGCCAGCAGCGTAGGGTCCAGTGCTGAAGCTTTCTTT. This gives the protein CASSVGSSAEAFF.

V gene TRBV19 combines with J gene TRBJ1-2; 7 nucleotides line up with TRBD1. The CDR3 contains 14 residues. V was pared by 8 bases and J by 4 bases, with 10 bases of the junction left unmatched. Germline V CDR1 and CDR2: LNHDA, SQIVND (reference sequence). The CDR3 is CASSRGDSSYGYTF. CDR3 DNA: TGTGCCAGTTCTAGGGGGGACAGTTCCTATGGCTACACCTTC.

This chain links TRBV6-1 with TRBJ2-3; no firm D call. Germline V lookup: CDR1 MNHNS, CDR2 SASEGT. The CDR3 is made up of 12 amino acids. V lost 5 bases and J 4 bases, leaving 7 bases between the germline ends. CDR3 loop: CASSPRADTQYF. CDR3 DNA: TGTGCCAGCAGTCCCCGGGCAGATACGCAGTATTTT.

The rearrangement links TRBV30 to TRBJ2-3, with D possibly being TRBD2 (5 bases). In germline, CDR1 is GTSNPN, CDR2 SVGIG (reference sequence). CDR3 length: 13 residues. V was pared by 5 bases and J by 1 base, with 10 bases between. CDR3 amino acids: CAWEVGGTDTQYF. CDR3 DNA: TGTGCCTGGGAAGTCGGGGGCACAGATACGCAGTATTTT.

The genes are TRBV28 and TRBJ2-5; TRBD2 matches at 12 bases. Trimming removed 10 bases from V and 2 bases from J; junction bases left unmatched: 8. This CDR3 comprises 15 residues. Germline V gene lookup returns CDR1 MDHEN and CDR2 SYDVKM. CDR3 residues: CATIRTSGVQETQYF. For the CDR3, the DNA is TGTGCCACCATTCGGACTAGCGGGGTACAAGAGACCCAGTACTTC.

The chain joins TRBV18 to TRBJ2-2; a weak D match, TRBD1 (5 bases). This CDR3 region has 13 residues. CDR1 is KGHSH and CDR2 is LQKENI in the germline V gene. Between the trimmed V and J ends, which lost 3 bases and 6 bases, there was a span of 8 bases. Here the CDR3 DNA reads TGTGCCAGCTCACCGGCAGGGCCCGGGGAGCTGTTTTTT. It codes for CASSPAGPGELFF.

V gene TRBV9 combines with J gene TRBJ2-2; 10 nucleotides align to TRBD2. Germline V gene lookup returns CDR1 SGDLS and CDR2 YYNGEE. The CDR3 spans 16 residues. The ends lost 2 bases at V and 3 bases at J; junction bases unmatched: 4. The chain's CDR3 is CASSVQRGGDTGELFF. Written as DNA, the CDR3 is TGTGCCAGCAGCGTCCAGCGGGGGGGAGACACCGGGGAGCTGTTTTTT.

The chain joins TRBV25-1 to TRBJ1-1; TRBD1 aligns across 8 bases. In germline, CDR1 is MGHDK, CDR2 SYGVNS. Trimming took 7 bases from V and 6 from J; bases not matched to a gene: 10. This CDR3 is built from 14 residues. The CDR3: CASKRRTGLSEAFF. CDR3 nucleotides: TGTGCCAGCAAGAGGCGGACAGGGCTTTCTGAAGCTTTCTTT.

The DNA of the CDR3 is TGTGCCAGCAGCCCCCGGACAGGGATGGTCACCGGGGAGCTGTTTTTT. The encoded protein is CASSPRTGMVTGELFF. The J gene is TRBJ2-2, the V gene TRBV9, with 8 bases that match TRBD1. This CDR3 contains 16 residues. Trimming removed 4 bases from V and 4 bases from J; junction bases left unmatched: 9. Germline lookup yields CDR1 SGDLS and CDR2 YYNGEE.

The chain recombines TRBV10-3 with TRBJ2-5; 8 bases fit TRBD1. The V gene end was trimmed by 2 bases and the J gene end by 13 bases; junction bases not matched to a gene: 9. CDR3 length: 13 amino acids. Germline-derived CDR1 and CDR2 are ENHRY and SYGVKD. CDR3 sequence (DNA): TGTGCCATCAGTGAGAGGGGGACAGGATCAACGTACTTC. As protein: CAISERGTGSTYF.